This T cell receptor (beta chain) was identified during a study of blood T cell repertoires in COVID-19. Sequencing used immunoSEQ multiplex PCR; TCRdb keeps in-frame clones, though not all of them. This table holds almost 200,000 clones, 86% found once. The CDR3 is 18 amino acids. The J segment lost 3 bases and the V segment lost 4 bases, leaving 14 bases of the junction unmatched. Germline-derived CDR1 and CDR2 are SGHVS and FNYEAQ. The clonotype comes from a woman between 65 and 79 years old with acute or convalescent COVID-19. The sequencing sample was made of peripheral blood. V gene TRBV7-6 combines with J gene TRBJ2-2; 7 bases fit TRBD2. CDR3 loop: CASSSQRGAGADTGELFF. The CDR3 region has the DNA TGTGCCAGCAGCTCCCAGCGAGGGGCGGGAGCCGACACCGGGGAGCTGTTTTTT.